This TCR beta chain stems from a study of PD-L1 blockade in urothelial cancer (TCRdb year 2017). Regarding the research as a whole: Therapy was started in about 2014 for all patients, and atezolizumab 1,200 mg was administered intravenously every 3 weeks. About 10 patients achieved durable clinical benefit and 15 to 20 did not. Progression-free survival longer than 6 months counted as durable clinical benefit, and TCR features were additionally tested against both progression-free and overall survival. Approximately 30 patients had pretreatment blood TCR-seq, about 24 had at least one posttreatment blood collection, and about 24 had tumor TCR-seq. In the same patients, whole exome sequencing and RNA sequencing of pretreatment tumors were performed in addition to TCR sequencing. The study was an exploratory multi-omic analysis of somatic, immune and clinical correlates of response to PD-L1 blockade with atezolizumab in urothelial cancer. A median of 141,255 T cells and 85,000 or so unique TCRs was obtained from blood samples, and a median clonality of roughly 0.074 was observed. Blood samples were analyzed 3 weeks after the start of treatment (second dose) and 6 weeks after the start of treatment. Pretreatment tumor samples and matched peripheral blood, collected serially before and after atezolizumab treatment, underwent TCR sequencing. About nine tenths of the roughly 29 patients were males with bladder-origin urothelial cancer, and about 60% of the roughly 29 reported a prior smoking history. An ECOG performance status of 0 or 1 was recorded for the patients, and 0 to 3 prior chemotherapy regimens had been received by the patients. What the authors observed across the whole study: Improved progression-free and overall survival was associated with having pretreatment peripheral blood TCR clonality below the median. Patients with durable benefit showed greater expansion of tumor-associated TCR clones in peripheral blood 3 weeks after starting treatment (n ≈ 21, p = 0.022). Because of the small sample size (n ≈ 30) and the many exploratory analyses performed, the results are intended to be regarded as hypothesis-generating.

According to the study, the label for this sample's time point signals: pretreatment peripheral blood. A total of 25 to 35 patients with locally advanced or metastatic urothelial carcinoma, treated at Memorial Sloan Kettering on a trial protocol, made up the cohort. Peripheral blood mononuclear cells were collected pretreatment and during treatment, with between 1 and 8 total time points per patient. The Qiagen DNeasy Blood extraction kit was used to purify genomic DNA from total PBMCs and tumor samples. PBMCs were collected pretreatment and during treatment, and were isolated and stored as previously described. The CDR3 covers 14 residues, taking in both the cysteine and the phenylalanine. The DNA shown is the 42-base CDR3, in frame from base 1. The germline V gene (reference sequence) provides CDR1 SGHNT and CDR2 YYREEE. V is trimmed back by 4 bases and J by 2 bases, and the junction contains 2 bases that no gene match accounts for.

Remarks on this clone: Its antigen is unknown. Nothing much larger sits one base from this clone, and base qualities are not available.

Each PCR received spiked-in synthetic TCR analog templates so that absolute template abundance could be estimated from read counts. TCRbeta CDR3 regions were amplified from genomic DNA with bias-controlled V and J gene primers using the immunoSEQ assay. Rearranged TCRbeta segments were sequenced at approximately 20X coverage. In the original analysis: Clustering was used to correct sequencing errors, and CDR3s were annotated against IMGT so that V, D and J genes could be assigned. Out-of-frame and stop-codon sequences were excluded, and only productive TCRbeta rearrangements were used in downstream analyses. To compute clonality, Shannon entropy was normalized by the log of the number of unique productive sequences and then subtracted from one. Clones differing between time points or between blood and tumor were identified using Fisher's exact test with Benjamini-Hochberg correction, with an adjusted p below 0.01 applied as the threshold. Entries here come from immuneACCESS through TCRdb and include only in-frame sequences with V and J called. Some clones fail to appear in such tables; in the studies checked, an unresolved V gene covers under half of the shortfall, and the cause of the remainder is unknown. V, J and clone size are those of that table, while D and trimming were read from the DNA. This sample gives under 95,000 clones in total; over 80% of them show up just once. The ten top clones hold roughly 2% of the sample.

The rearranged segments are TRBV5-4 and TRBJ1-1; a stretch of 10 junction bases matches TRBD1. The sample here was PBMCs, taken around atezolizumab (anti-PD-L1) treatment. The receptor was derived from a man aged 60 to 75 with urothelial cancer. CDR3 region: CASSGTGANTEAFF. The sequence in DNA is TGTGCCAGCAGCGGGACAGGGGCCAACACTGAAGCTTTCTTT.